The source of this T cell receptor (beta chain) is a study of T cells in localized non-small cell lung cancer. The data were produced by immunoSEQ multiplex PCR, yet TCRdb's version contains in-frame clones alone and is incomplete. The sample lists about 48,000 clones, 77% occurring once. The CDR3 length is 14 residues. In germline, CDR1 is MDHEN, CDR2 SYDVKM. The V and J ends lost 8 bases and 0 bases respectively, with 11 bases between them. About this clone: Its antigen is unknown. Other DNA sequences in the same sample also yield this CDR3.

General study points: As only one tumor region underwent sequencing, heterogeneity remains possible. Appearance in adjacent lung was seen for a median approximately 59 of the top 100 tumor clones. Maximal T cell clonality occurred in uninvolved adjacent lung, with tumor ranking below it. Patients showing higher blood T cell density tended to see longer overall survival.

The chain has TRBV28 and TRBJ2-4; D assignment may be TRBD1 or TRBD2 (6 bases each). The clonotype was recovered from a man between 40 and 70 years old with stage I squamous cell lung carcinoma. The specimen comprised peripheral blood, sampled before any cancer treatment. The CDR3 loop is CASVRGVAKNIQYF. In DNA form, the CDR3 reads TGTGCCAGCGTGAGGGGGGTAGCCAAAAACATTCAGTACTTC.